At least ten counts were recorded for the clone carrying this T cell receptor beta chain. This entry is derived from a study of T cells after yellow fever vaccination. The junction had 16 bases not matched to a gene; V was cut back by 3 bases and J by 4 bases. The CDR3 loop spans 18 amino acids. In germline, CDR1 is DFQATT, CDR2 SNEGSKA (reference sequence). MiXCR, run by TCRdb on the 5' RACE reads, gives a single entry per CDR3 protein. This sample has about 27,000 distinct CDR3 sequences, with 4.5% found just once. The source material was PBMCs, either bulk or a sorted T-cell subset (CD4+, CD8+, memory, or dextramer-sorted; not recorded which), sampled on the day of the yellow fever booster vaccination. This receptor was obtained from a man in his late teens or twenties who received the YFV17D yellow fever vaccine. V is TRBV20-1 and J is TRBJ2-3; 10 positions agree with TRBD2. In nucleotides, the CDR3 is TGCAGTGCTAGGGTTGCCCAGCGGGGGGGCCAGTCTGCAGATACGCAGTATTTT. Translation gives CSARVAQRGGQSADTQYF.